The source of this T cell receptor (beta chain) is a study of blood T cell repertoires in COVID-19 (dated by TCRdb to the early 2020s). Regarding the research as a whole: Collaborator samples came from the United States, Italy and Spain and covered acute and convalescent phases of COVID-19. The material from the prospective study consisted of cDNA or gDNA derived from T cells, B-cell-depleted T cells, or PBMCs. Subjects who had been exposed to COVID-19, were actively infected with it, or had recovered from it provided the deeply sampled blood TCRbeta repertoires that made up the dataset. The repertoires were made available in a free public database intended to serve as a resource for research on the immune response to SARS-CoV-2. The samples were drawn from two sources: the first 160 participants of the ongoing ImmuneRACE study, and 1,254 subjects contributed by 6 global collaborators. The sample metadata nearly always contained a de-identified subject ID, COVID-19 status, age in years and sex. HLA class I and class II types, where available, came from metadata supplied by the sample provider rather than from assay-based typing. The paper's findings and limits, for the study overall: How much clinical and demographic metadata was included differed by source and by participant, and the metadata was provided uncurated.

Including the terminal cysteine and phenylalanine, the CDR3 comprises 13 residues. Of the read, only the CDR3 DNA is kept; its 39 bases are in frame from base 1. The germline V gene encodes CDR1 MNHNS and CDR2 SASEGT. V is clipped by 2 bases and J by 5 bases, and the sequence between their germline boundaries is 9 bases long. Comments on this clone: The specificity of this receptor is unknown. The input lacks base qualities; no much larger clone sits a single base away.

Enrolling through a virtual design, the prospective study's participants ranged in age from roughly 18 to 89 years and lived across roughly 23 United States geographic areas. Cohort assignment in the prospective study relied on participant-reported clinical history from a screening survey and a study questionnaire. A participant counted as exposed if, within 2 weeks of entering the study, that participant had been in contact with someone who had a PCR-confirmed or clinician-diagnosed COVID-19 case. In the prospective study, mobile phlebotomists collected whole blood, serum and a nasopharyngeal or oropharyngeal swab from each participant. Participants in the prospective study had the option to provide additional blood draws and questionnaires over a 2-month period. Blood samples from the prospective study were shipped frozen or at room temperature prior to DNA extraction. TCRbeta CDR3 regions were amplified from genomic DNA by means of the immunoSEQ Assay, a bias-controlled multiplex PCR. In the paper's pipeline: The number of nucleated cells in each sample was estimated from the amplification of reference gene primers within the assay. To quantify the absolute abundance of each unique TCRbeta CDR3 rearrangement, sequence reads were collapsed and filtered. Productive Simpson clonality was computed per sample as the square root of Simpson's diversity index over productive rearrangements. Imported from immuneACCESS, the table was reduced by TCRdb to in-frame sequences with V and J called. These copies leave out some clones; in studies compared against another copy, an unresolved V gene accounts for under half, and the cause of the remainder is not known. Clone size and the V and J calls come from that table; the DNA yielded D and trimming. This sample gives a few hundred thousand clones in total; approximately 89% of them show up just once. The ten largest clonotypes hold over 3% of the sample.

Sequences were obtained from PBMCs or T cells enriched from blood (not recorded which). The chain is encoded by TRBV6-1 joined to TRBJ1-1; confidence is insufficient to name the D gene. The origin of this receptor is a woman in her forties who had been exposed to COVID-19. In nucleotides, the sequence is TGTGCCAGCAGTGAATTGAGAATAACTGAAGCTTTCTTT. This yields the protein CASSELRITEAFF.